This T cell receptor (beta chain) originates from a study of blood T cell repertoires in COVID-19. Produced via immunoSEQ multiplex PCR; TCRdb's table is partial and in-frame only. The data hold about 260,000 clones, with about 88% observed a single time. The germline V and J ends were trimmed by 0 bases and 6 bases, with 9 bases remaining between them. The CDR3 spans 13 residues. Germline V gene sequence: CDR1 SNHLY, CDR2 FYNNEI. The receptor comes from a woman in her fifties or sixties with COVID-19, enrolled during active disease. This rearrangement joins TRBV2 to TRBJ2-7; D is perhaps TRBD2 (5 bases). Sequencing was carried out using peripheral blood. This chain's CDR3 is CASSEAPSLEQYF. The CDR3 DNA reads TGTGCCAGCAGTGAAGCGCCTAGCCTCGAGCAGTACTTC.